These 27 T cell receptor beta chains were sequenced from one sample in a study of blood T cell repertoires in COVID-19 (dated by TCRdb to between 2020 and 2021). The library was made by the immunoSEQ multiplex PCR assay. Not all clones reach the TCRdb copy of this immuneACCESS table, which keeps in-frame sequences only. Checked studies attribute under half of the gap to unresolved V genes and leave the rest unexplained. In all, the sample holds about 100,000 clones, and roughly 87% of those were seen once. The top ten hold approximately 7.3% of the sample. The sequenced sample consisted of peripheral blood. These receptors all come from a man aged 30 to 45 in a cohort sampled during active COVID-19.

The chain is built from TRBV7-2 and TRBJ2-3; TRBD2 is a possible D gene (7 bases). The ends were cut back, 0 bases at V and 3 bases at J, with 16 bases in the middle. This CDR3 spans 17 amino acids. Germline V gene sequence: CDR1 SGHTA, CDR2 FQGNSA. The CDR3 sequence: CASSLAGMGGRTDTQYF. DNA for the CDR3: TGTGCCAGCAGCTTAGCGGGGATGGGGGGGCGGACAGATACGCAGTATTTT.

The V gene is TRBV5-1, the J gene TRBJ2-2; possibly TRBD2 for D (6 bases). The CDR3 is 15 residues long. V dropped 1 base and J dropped 1 base, with 8 bases sitting between them. Germline V gene sequence: CDR1 SGHRS, CDR2 YFSETQ. CDR3 residues: CASSLRDLNTGELFF. The CDR3 DNA reads as TGCGCCAGCAGCTTGAGGGACTTGAACACCGGGGAGCTGTTTTTT.

V and J are TRBV18 and TRBJ2-3; 12 nucleotides align to TRBD2. V dropped 0 bases and J dropped 0; count of bases not matched to a gene: 7. CDR1 is KGHSH, CDR2 LQKENI, per germline. This CDR3 spans 19 amino acids. CDR3 coding DNA: TGTGCCAGCTCACCACCAAGGCTAGCGGGGGGGCCGAGCACAGATACGCAGTATTTT. Its translation is CASSPPRLAGGPSTDTQYF.

This chain links TRBV10-3 with TRBJ2-3, with 12 bases that match TRBD2. The V gene end was trimmed by 7 bases and the J gene end by 2 bases; junction bases not matched to a gene: 4. CDR3 size: 15 residues. Germline V gives CDR1 ENHRY, CDR2 SYGVKD. CDR3 sequence reads: CAITRLAGDTDTQYF. The CDR3 region has the DNA TGTGCCATCACCCGACTAGCGGGGGACACAGATACGCAGTATTTT.

The rearrangement links TRBV2 to TRBJ1-1; D is uncertain. V dropped 4 bases and J dropped 0 bases, with 18 bases sitting between them. The CDR3 spans 17 residues. The V gene's germline CDR1 is SNHLY and CDR2 FYNNEI. The CDR3 is CASSAEGLTAMNTEAFF. DNA of the CDR3: TGTGCCAGCAGTGCTGAGGGTTTAACCGCAATGAACACTGAAGCTTTCTTT.

V and J are TRBV2 and TRBJ1-5, with 10 bases matching TRBD1. Germline assignment: CDR1 SNHLY and CDR2 FYNNEI. V gave up 6 bases and J gave up 5 bases; unmatched junction bases: 13. This CDR3 has 17 residues. CDR3 sequence reads: CASSQWGGTGEDQPQHF. In DNA form, the CDR3 reads TGTGCCAGCAGCCAGTGGGGTGGGACAGGGGAAGATCAGCCCCAGCATTTT.

The chain has TRBV2 and TRBJ2-6; TRBD1 matches at 9 bases. After removal of 5 bases from V and 1 base from J, the junction contained 15 bases not matched to a gene. The CDR3 spans 20 residues. Germline loops: CDR1 SNHLY, CDR2 FYNNEI. The CDR3 region has the DNA TGTGCCAGCAGTCCCCGGGGGACAGGGCTCCTACAATCTGGGGCCAACGTCCTGACTTTC. It translates to CASSPRGTGLLQSGANVLTF.

This chain uses TRBV29-1 with TRBJ2-3; 9 nucleotides agree with TRBD2. Germline V gene data show CDR1 as SQVTM and CDR2 as ANQGSEA. J lost 2 bases, V lost 7 bases, and 7 bases had no gene match. The CDR3 loop spans 14 amino acids. DNA of the CDR3: TGCAGCGATCGAAGCGGGGGGCCCACAGATACGCAGTATTTT. Amino acids: CSDRSGGPTDTQYF.

The rearrangement links TRBV5-1 to TRBJ2-1; 9 bases match TRBD2. J lost 3 bases, V lost 4 bases, and 11 bases had no gene match. The CDR3 runs 17 residues. The V gene's germline CDR1 is SGHRS and CDR2 YFSETQ. CDR3 sequence (DNA): TGCGCCAGCAGCCCCCATAGCGGGGGCTCTGTCTACAATGAGCAGTTCTTC. Translating gives CASSPHSGGSVYNEQFF.

V usage is TRBV7-6 and J usage is TRBJ2-3, with TRBD2 matching 11 bases. The junction had 8 bases not matched to a gene; V was cut back by 5 bases and J by 7 bases. The CDR3 extends over 15 amino acids. In germline, CDR1 is SGHVS, CDR2 FNYEAQ. This chain's CDR3 is CASSLVSGGANTQYF. The CDR3, as DNA: TGTGCCAGCAGCCTCGTTAGCGGGGGGGCGAATACGCAGTATTTT.

This chain uses TRBV27 with TRBJ1-3; no definite D call. CDR3 size: 14 residues. Germline values: CDR1 MNHEY, CDR2 SMNVEV (reference sequence). V gave up 5 bases and J gave up 11 bases, with 19 bases separating them. The CDR3, as DNA: TGTGCCAGCAGTCCGGACCGGGAGCCGAACGCCATATATTTT. It translates to CASSPDREPNAIYF.

This clone was recorded only once. V gene TRBV5-6 combines with J gene TRBJ1-5; no clear D gene. CDR3 length: 19 amino acids. The germline gives CDR1 SGHDT, CDR2 YYEEEE. Between the trimmed V and J ends, which lost 0 bases and 0 bases, there was a span of 19 bases. For the CDR3, the DNA is TGTGCCAGCAGCTTGGCCGTATCTAAATACCCCGATAGCAATCAGCCCCAGCATTTT. Translated: CASSLAVSKYPDSNQPQHF. Filled out from reference TRBV5-6 and TRBJ1-5, the complete variable domain reads DAGVTQSPTHLIKTRGQQVTLRCSPKSGHDTVSWYQQALGQGPQFIFQYYEEEERQRGNFPDRFSGHQFPNYSSELNVNALLLGDSALYLCASSLAVSKYPDSNQPQHFGDGTRLSIL.

V is TRBV9 and J is TRBJ1-2; 9 nucleotides align to TRBD1. The CDR3 consists of 14 residues. Germline trimming cut 4 bases from V and 8 bases from J; bases unmatched to any gene: 9. CDR1 is SGDLS and CDR2 is YYNGEE in the germline V gene. CDR3 coding DNA: TGTGCCAGCAGCCCAGGGGGACAGGGCGGGGGCTACACCTTC. It codes for CASSPGGQGGGYTF.

J is TRBJ2-2 and V is TRBV30, with 8 bases matching TRBD1. Trimming took 4 bases from V and 5 from J; bases not matched to a gene: 6. CDR1 and CDR2 (germline): GTSNPN, SVGIG (reference sequence). The length of the CDR3 is 14 residues. CDR3 sequence reads: CAWTTTGVTGELFF. The CDR3 DNA is TGTGCCTGGACCACGACAGGGGTTACCGGGGAGCTGTTTTTT.

The genes are TRBV6-5 and TRBJ1-1, with 7 bases lining up with TRBD1. CDR1 MNHEY and CDR2 SVGAGI come from the germline V gene. Germline trimming cut 0 bases from V and 1 base from J; bases unmatched to any gene: 2. The CDR3 runs to 15 residues. CDR3 sequence: CASSYSGTANTEAFF. The CDR3 bases are TGTGCCAGCAGTTACTCGGGGACAGCGAACACTGAAGCTTTCTTT.

This chain links TRBV28 with TRBJ1-1; 9 nucleotides match TRBD1. Trimming at V came to 6 bases and at J to 6 bases, leaving 2 bases not matched to a gene. Germline lookup yields CDR1 MDHEN and CDR2 SYDVKM. The CDR3 length is 12 residues. The DNA for the CDR3 is TGTGCCAGCAGGGGACAGGGCGCTGAAGCTTTCTTT. Protein: CASRGQGAEAFF.

This CDR3 reads CASSQEGQAVYGYTF. For the CDR3, the DNA is TGTGCCAGCAGCCAAGAGGGACAGGCAGTCTATGGCTACACCTTC. V and J are TRBV14 and TRBJ1-2; 8 bases match TRBD1. CDR1 SGHDN and CDR2 FVKESK come from the germline V gene. Trimming at V came to 0 bases and at J to 4 bases, leaving 4 bases not matched to a gene. This CDR3 spans 15 amino acids. Combining the CDR3 with reference TRBV14 and TRBJ1-2 gives the whole variable domain EAGVTQFPSHSVIEKGQTVTLRCDPISGHDNLYWYRRVMGKEIKFLLHFVKESKQDESGMPNNRFLAERTGGTYSTLKVQPAELEDSGVYFCASSQEGQAVYGYTFGSGTRLTVV.

The rearrangement joins TRBV5-4 to TRBJ2-3; 11 nucleotides align to TRBD1. The CDR3 is made up of 15 amino acids. V dropped 4 bases and J dropped 5; count of bases not matched to a gene: 6. Germline V gives CDR1 SGHNT, CDR2 YYREEE (reference sequence). DNA of the CDR3: TGTGCCAGCAGCGGAGGGGACAGGGGGGAAGATACGCAGTATTTT. Encoded protein: CASSGGDRGEDTQYF. The full variable domain, rest sourced from reference TRBV5-4 and TRBJ2-3, is ETGVTQSPTHLIKTRGQQVTLRCSSQSGHNTVSWYQQALGQGPQFIFQYYREEENGRGNFPPRFSGLQFPNYSSELNVNALELDDSALYLCASSGGDRGEDTQYFGPGTRLTVL.

The chain uses TRBV6-2 or TRBV6-3 and TRBJ1-2; 9 bases line up with TRBD1. J lost 3 bases, V lost 4 bases, and 3 bases had no gene match. CDR3 length: 14 amino acids. Germline CDR1 MNHEY, CDR2 SVGEGT. The CDR3: CASSFGTGYYGYTF. The CDR3 region has the DNA TGTGCCAGCAGTTTCGGGACAGGGTACTATGGCTACACCTTC.

This CDR3 is CASSHVTNNEQFF. The CDR3 DNA sequence: TGTGCCAGCAGCCACGTGACAAACAATGAGCAGTTCTTC. The chain is built from TRBV14 and TRBJ2-1, with unresolved D. The germline V and J ends were trimmed by 3 bases and 5 bases, with 8 bases remaining between them. The CDR3 has 13 residues. The V gene's germline CDR1 is SGHDN and CDR2 FVKESK.

V and J are TRBV30 and TRBJ2-5, with no clear D. The CDR3 covers 12 residues. CDR1 GTSNPN and CDR2 SVGIG come from the germline V gene (reference sequence). V dropped 2 bases and J dropped 2 bases, with 6 bases sitting between them. CDR3 bases: TGTGCCTGGAGTTTGCTACAAGAGACCCAGTACTTC. Its protein product is CAWSLLQETQYF.

The J gene is TRBJ2-2, the V gene TRBV13; D not certain. V was shortened by 0 bases and J by 5 bases, with 10 bases between the two germline ends. The CDR3 runs 15 residues. CDR1 and CDR2 (germline): PRHDT, FYEKMQ (reference sequence). Here the CDR3 reads CASSLGNAVTGELFF. As DNA, the CDR3 is TGTGCCAGCAGCTTAGGCAACGCGGTTACCGGGGAGCTGTTTTTT. The variable domain in full, with the rest retrieved from reference TRBV13 and TRBJ2-2, is AAGVIQSPRHLIKEKRETATLKCYPIPRHDTVYWYQQGPGQDPQFLISFYEKMQSDKGSIPDRFSAQQFSDYHSELNMSSLELGDSALYFCASSLGNAVTGELFFGEGSRLTVL.

V usage is TRBV4-2 and J usage is TRBJ2-1, with 11 positions matching TRBD2. This CDR3 spans 17 amino acids. V dropped 1 base and J dropped 4; count of bases not matched to a gene: 6. Germline V CDR1 and CDR2: LGHNA, YNFKEQ. For the CDR3, the DNA is TGTGCCAGCAGCCAAGGAGTTGCTAGCGGGGGGTACAATGAGCAGTTCTTC. Translation: CASSQGVASGGYNEQFF.

The chain joins TRBV2 to TRBJ2-5; D might be TRBD1 (5 bases). CDR1 is SNHLY and CDR2 is FYNNEI in the germline V gene. The CDR3 has 13 residues. Trimming took 5 bases from V and 4 from J, leaving 11 bases between them. The CDR3 is CASSRQGGETQYF. In DNA, the CDR3 is TGTGCCAGCAGTCGTCAGGGTGGAGAGACCCAGTACTTC.

V gene TRBV4-3 combines with J gene TRBJ1-1; D not certain. This CDR3 is built from 15 residues. Deletions cut 1 base from V and 5 bases from J, with 14 bases between. Germline V gene data show CDR1 as LGHNA and CDR2 as YSLEER. The CDR3 DNA reads as TGCGCCAGCAGCCAAGTTTTGCGGGGAGGTACTGAAGCTTTCTTT. Translation gives CASSQVLRGGTEAFF.

V usage is TRBV6-5 and J usage is TRBJ2-5; D gene ambiguous. Trimming removed 4 bases from V and 9 bases from J, with 9 bases in between. The CDR3 loop spans 11 amino acids. Germline CDR1 MNHEY, CDR2 SVGAGI. CDR3 residues: CASSSRFAQYF. The CDR3 DNA is TGTGCCAGCAGTTCCCGGTTTGCCCAGTACTTC.

This chain connects TRBV7-2 to TRBJ2-7; 7 positions match TRBD2. V shed 0 bases, J shed 6 bases, and the junction held 5 bases outside the gene matches. CDR1 is SGHTA, CDR2 FQGNSA, per germline. This CDR3 spans 14 amino acids. CDR3 protein: CASSLAGGYGEQYF. The CDR3 bases are TGTGCCAGCAGCTTAGCCGGGGGGTACGGCGAGCAGTACTTC.